Below, 22 T cell receptor beta chains from the same sample are listed, as sequenced in a study of T-cell memory formation after mild COVID-19. One entry per CDR3 protein results from TCRdb running MiXCR on the 5' RACE reads. The sample shows about 350,000 distinct CDR3 sequences, under 25% of them seen only once. What was sequenced was PBMCs or a T cell subset sorted from them (not recorded which). Receptor source: a man aged 18-30 years who had mild COVID-19 (a few samples of this study predate the infection). Cell type and time point are not known.

The chain recombines TRBV6-6 with TRBJ2-5; TRBD2 matches at 11 bases. V lost 4 bases to trimming and J lost 0 bases; unmatched junction nucleotides: 1. CDR1 and CDR2 (germline): MNHNY, SVGAGI (reference sequence). The CDR3 runs 15 residues. In nucleotides, the CDR3 is TGTGCCAGCAGTTCGACTAGCGGGGACCAAGAGACCCAGTACTTC. Its translation is CASSSTSGDQETQYF.

The CDR3 sequence: CASSRQGAARQPQHF. CDR3 sequence (DNA): TGTGCCAGCAGCCGTCAGGGGGCCGCCCGGCAGCCCCAGCATTTT. The gene calls are TRBV12-3 or TRBV12-4 and TRBJ1-5; TRBD1 agrees at 8 bases. The V and J ends lost 6 bases and 7 bases, in that order; junction bases with no gene match: 11. The CDR3 totals 15 residues.

This chain uses TRBV10-3 with TRBJ2-7; D is unclear. Trimming shortened V by 8 bases and J by 4 bases, and 12 bases separated the two germline ends. The CDR3 length is 12 residues. Germline V gives CDR1 ENHRY, CDR2 SYGVKD. The CDR3: CAIRTTEYEQYF. In DNA form, the CDR3 reads TGTGCCATCCGGACCACCGAATACGAGCAGTACTTC.

This chain joins TRBV6-6 and TRBJ2-1, with D uncertain. The V and J ends lost 7 bases and 0 bases respectively, with 10 bases between them. Germline CDR1 MNHNY, CDR2 SVGAGI (reference sequence). This CDR3 region has 14 residues. CDR3 coding DNA: TGTGCCAGCAATAAACAGAGCTCCTACAATGAGCAGTTCTTC. Its protein is CASNKQSSYNEQFF.

This clonotype has a handful of counts. V is TRBV29-1 and J is TRBJ1-1; weak D call: TRBD1 (5 bases). The CDR3 is 13 amino acids. Trimming cost V 6 bases and J 3 bases, with 14 bases left between them. Germline-derived CDR1 and CDR2 are SQVTM and ANQGSEA. As DNA, the CDR3 is TGCAGCGTGGACATGGATGCGGACACTGAAGCTTTCTTT. Translating it yields CSVDMDADTEAFF.

This clonotype was counted between two and nine times. The chain links TRBV18 to TRBJ1-2; D unclear. CDR1 and CDR2 (germline): KGHSH, LQKENI. This CDR3 region has 13 residues. Trimming took 4 bases from V and 1 from J, leaving 7 bases between them. CDR3 coding DNA: TGTGCCAGCTCACTCCAGAATAACTATGGCTACACCTTC. Protein product: CASSLQNNYGYTF. The whole variable domain, filled in from reference TRBV18 and TRBJ1-2, reads NAGVMQNPRHLVRRRGQEARLRCSPMKGHSHVYWYRQLPEEGLKFMVYLQKENIIDESGMPKERFSAEFPKEGPSILRIQQVVRGDSAAYFCASSLQNNYGYTFGSGTRLTVV.

This sequence joins TRBV14 and TRBJ1-1; D perhaps matches TRBD1 (5 bases). Deletions cut 1 base from V and 0 bases from J, with 15 bases between. Germline lookup yields CDR1 SGHDN and CDR2 FVKESK. CDR3 length equals 17 residues. The CDR3 DNA is TGTGCCAGCAGCCAAGGCAGGGTCAGCCTAATGAACACTGAAGCTTTCTTT. Encoded protein: CASSQGRVSLMNTEAFF.

This clonotype was seen only a few times. The chain has TRBV12-3 or TRBV12-4 and TRBJ1-1, with TRBD1 as a possible D gene (6 bases). V was cut by 7 bases and J by 10 bases, with 13 bases left in between. This CDR3 contains 11 residues. The chain's CDR3 is CASTLRGGAFF. The CDR3 DNA follows: TGTGCCAGCACCCTCAGAGGGGGAGCTTTCTTT.

The rearrangement links TRBV7-9 to TRBJ2-1; the match to TRBD1 covers 8 bases. V lost 5 bases, J lost 7 bases, and 10 bases stayed unmatched. CDR1 is SEHNR, CDR2 FQNEAQ, per germline (reference sequence). This CDR3 is built from 15 residues. CDR3 in DNA: TGTGCCAGCAGCGGGGGACAGGCAATTATTAATGAGCAGTTCTTC. It codes for CASSGGQAIINEQFF.

The chain combines TRBV5-1 with TRBJ2-7; D call uncertain. CDR1 is SGHRS, CDR2 YFSETQ, per germline. The CDR3 consists of 13 residues. The V end lost 2 bases, the J end lost 3 bases, and 9 bases lay between the germline ends. The DNA of the CDR3 is TGCGCCAGCAGCTTTAATGACGGCTACGAGCAGTACGTC. Its translation: CASSFNDGYEQYV.

The chain has TRBV12-3 or TRBV12-4 and TRBJ1-6; 8 positions agree with TRBD1. The CDR3 consists of 15 residues. The J segment lost 9 bases and the V segment lost 5 bases, leaving 9 bases of the junction unmatched. CDR3: CASSQGAVGSSPLHF. The CDR3 DNA reads as TGTGCCAGCAGTCAGGGGGCCGTAGGGAGTTCACCCCTCCACTTT.

A few counts support this clonotype. The rearrangement links TRBV7-2 to TRBJ2-7; maybe TRBD2 (5 bases). This CDR3 has 14 amino acids. CDR1 is SGHTA and CDR2 is FQGNSA in the germline V gene. V lost 5 bases and J lost 1, with 12 bases in between. CDR3 protein: CASSSGRESYEQYF. Written as DNA, the CDR3 is TGTGCCAGCAGCAGCGGAAGGGAATCCTACGAGCAGTACTTC.

The sample holds many counts of this clonotype. This rearrangement joins TRBV20-1 to TRBJ2-4; a weak D match, TRBD2 (6 bases). This CDR3 contains 15 residues. V lost 0 bases and J lost 0, with 9 bases in between. Germline values: CDR1 DFQATT, CDR2 SNEGSKA (reference sequence). Here the CDR3 DNA reads TGCAGTGCTAGAGACCCAGCGGGAGCCAAAAACATTCAGTACTTC. This sequence encodes CSARDPAGAKNIQYF.

This clonotype was seen a handful of times. One end of the junction varies from germline; a read error may be responsible. CDR3 protein: CASSPGPTNTQYF. CDR3 DNA: TGTGCCAGCAGCCCGGGACCCACAAATACGCAGTATTTT. The chain recombines TRBV7-6 with TRBJ2-3, with D perhaps TRBD1 or TRBD2 (5 bases each). CDR1 and CDR2 (germline): SGHVS, FNYEAQ. This CDR3 is built from 13 residues.

CDR3 sequence reads: CASLPGQTYEQYF. In DNA form, the CDR3 reads TGTGCCAGCCTTCCGGGGCAGACCTACGAGCAGTACTTC. This chain links TRBV28 with TRBJ2-7; the D call may be TRBD1 or TRBD2 (5 bases each). Per germline, CDR1 MDHEN and CDR2 SYDVKM. Trimming left V 8 bases short and J 2 bases short, with 13 bases between. The CDR3 covers 13 residues.

The rearrangement links TRBV5-1 to TRBJ1-2; D is unresolved. The V gene's germline CDR1 is SGHRS and CDR2 YFSETQ. CDR3 length: 15 residues. V was shortened by 1 base and J by 0 bases, with 10 bases between the two germline ends. This CDR3 is CASSLTTRTNYGYTF. The CDR3 region has the DNA TGCGCCAGCAGCTTGACCACCCGAACTAACTATGGCTACACCTTC.

The V gene is TRBV6-1, the J gene TRBJ2-7; no clear D gene. The CDR3 extends over 11 amino acids. The germline CDR1 and CDR2 sequences are MNHNS and SASEGT. V was shortened by 8 bases and J by 4 bases, with 9 bases between the two germline ends. The CDR3 protein is CASGVGYEQYV. The CDR3 nucleotides read TGTGCCAGCGGAGTGGGGTACGAGCAGTACGTC.

The chain links TRBV7-9 to TRBJ2-3; possibly TRBD1 for D (5 bases). This CDR3 spans 15 amino acids. CDR1 is SEHNR, CDR2 FQNEAQ, per germline (reference sequence). The V and J ends lost 3 bases and 2 bases respectively, with 12 bases between them. CDR3 sequence: CASSFRAATTDTQYF. CDR3 sequence (DNA): TGTGCCAGCAGCTTCAGGGCAGCCACCACAGATACGCAGTATTTT.

V gene TRBV7-2 combines with J gene TRBJ2-1, with a tentative D call TRBD2 (6 bases). The length of the CDR3 is 14 residues. V was cut by 0 bases and J by 4 bases, with 7 bases left in between. Germline CDR1 SGHTA, CDR2 FQGNSA. The CDR3 bases are TGTGCCAGCAGCTTAGCGGAGGGATACAATGAGCAGTTCTTC. It encodes CASSLAEGYNEQFF. Together with reference TRBV7-2 and TRBJ2-1, the CDR3 gives the full variable domain: GAGVSQSPSNKVTEKGKDVELRCDPISGHTALYWYRQSLGQGLEFLIYFQGNSAPDKSGLPSDRFSAERTGGSVSTLTIQRTQQEDSAVYLCASSLAEGYNEQFFGPGTRLTVL.

V usage is TRBV7-9 and J usage is TRBJ2-7; TRBD1 is a possible D gene (7 bases). The CDR3 runs 13 residues. V lost 4 bases to trimming and J lost 2 bases, with 9 bases between them. Germline values: CDR1 SEHNR, CDR2 FQNEAQ (reference sequence). The CDR3 sequence: CASSSRGAYEQYF. CDR3 nucleotides: TGTGCCAGCAGCTCCAGGGGGGCCTACGAGCAGTACTTC. Full variable domain (missing parts from reference TRBV7-9 and TRBJ2-7): DTGVSQNPRHKITKRGQNVTFRCDPISEHNRLYWYRQTLGQGPEFLTYFQNEAQLEKSRLLSDRFSAERPKGSFSTLEIQRTEQGDSAMYLCASSSRGAYEQYFGPGTRLTVT.

The chain carries TRBV20-1 and TRBJ2-5, with TRBD2 matching 10 bases. V lost 3 bases and J lost 1; bases outside the gene matches: 5. Germline values: CDR1 DFQATT, CDR2 SNEGSKA (reference sequence). CDR3 size: 15 residues. The CDR3 is CSASIASGGQETQYF. The DNA of the CDR3 is TGCAGTGCTAGCATCGCTAGCGGGGGCCAAGAGACCCAGTACTTC.

This clonotype was counted only a few times. The chain has TRBV5-1 and TRBJ2-1; D gene unclear. V was trimmed by 4 bases and J by 10 bases, leaving 15 bases between them. The CDR3 is 13 residues long. The germline V gene encodes CDR1 SGHRS and CDR2 YFSETQ. The CDR3 DNA is TGCGCCAGCAGCCCCGGGCCTTCGAACGAGCAGTTCTTC. The encoded protein is CASSPGPSNEQFF.